These 13 T cell receptor beta chains were all obtained from the same sample, sequenced in a study of glioma-infiltrating T cells after dendritic cell vaccination. Sequencing was performed with immunoSEQ multiplex PCR; in TCRdb, only in-frame clones are kept and a portion is missing. Among about 82,000 clones listed, about 90% were seen once. The starting material was blood, obtained before dendritic cell vaccination. The receptor source for this set is a human donor with glioblastoma.

The chain combines TRBV5-8 with TRBJ1-2, with 10 positions matching TRBD1. Unmatched junction bases numbered 3, after V lost 2 bases and J lost 8 bases. This CDR3 is built from 13 residues. Germline V gene data show CDR1 as SGHTS and CDR2 as YDEGEE. This chain's CDR3 is CASSFGTGVGYTF. DNA for the CDR3: TGTGCCAGCAGCTTTGGGACAGGGGTCGGCTACACCTTC.

The rearrangement links TRBV13 to TRBJ2-1, with 9 bases fitting TRBD2. J lost 13 bases, V lost 3 bases, and 7 bases had no gene match. From germline, CDR1 is PRHDT and CDR2 FYEKMQ (reference sequence). This CDR3 spans 13 amino acids. CDR3 DNA: TGTGCCAGCAGCTTCAGGGAGCGGGGGGTACAGTTCTTC. Its protein is CASSFRERGVQFF.

The chain couples TRBV5-4 to TRBJ2-7, with 9 positions matching TRBD1. V shed 2 bases, J shed 3 bases, and the junction held 9 bases outside the gene matches. Germline values: CDR1 SGHNT, CDR2 YYREEE (reference sequence). The CDR3 has 16 residues. The CDR3 sequence is CASSLEGTGTYYEQYF. CDR3 nucleotides: TGTGCCAGCAGCTTAGAAGGGACAGGGACATACTACGAGCAGTACTTC.

The chain has TRBV6-5 and TRBJ1-2; 7 bases line up with TRBD1. Trimming took 6 bases from V and 4 from J; bases not matched to a gene: 8. CDR1 is MNHEY, CDR2 SVGAGI, per germline. The CDR3 is 14 amino acids. This CDR3 is CASSHLQGPYGYTF. For the CDR3, the DNA is TGTGCCAGCAGCCACCTACAGGGGCCCTATGGCTACACCTTC.

V and J are TRBV6-1 and TRBJ1-2; D is perhaps TRBD1 (5 bases). The CDR3 runs 13 residues. The V gene's germline CDR1 is MNHNS and CDR2 SASEGT. Trimming shortened V by 6 bases and J by 2 bases, and 10 bases separated the two germline ends. The chain's CDR3 is CASRSTVNYGYTF. CDR3 DNA sequence: TGTGCCAGCAGGTCGACAGTGAACTATGGCTACACCTTC.

V and J are TRBV11-2 and TRBJ2-7, with TRBD1 as a possible D gene (5 bases). The V gene lost 5 bases and the J gene lost 3 bases, with 17 bases spanning the gap. This CDR3 contains 15 residues. Germline V gives CDR1 SGHAT, CDR2 FQNNGV. The CDR3 DNA is TGTGCCAGCAGCCTCTTTTGGGGCGGACGCTACGAGCAGTACTTC. Translating gives CASSLFWGGRYEQYF. Filled out from reference TRBV11-2 and TRBJ2-7, the complete variable domain reads EAGVAQSPRYKIIEKRQSVAFWCNPISGHATLYWYQQILGQGPKLLIQFQNNGVVDDSQLPKDRFSAERLKGVDSTLKIQPAKLEDSAVYLCASSLFWGGRYEQYFGPGTRLTVT.

This rearrangement joins TRBV30 to TRBJ1-1; 9 bases agree with TRBD1. CDR3 length equals 13 residues. Germline V gives CDR1 GTSNPN, CDR2 SVGIG (reference sequence). The J segment lost 5 bases and the V segment lost 4 bases, leaving 5 bases of the junction unmatched. CDR3 residues: CAWTGTGKTEAFF. In DNA form, the CDR3 reads TGTGCCTGGACTGGGACAGGGAAAACTGAAGCTTTCTTT.

The chain is built from TRBV11-3 and TRBJ2-7; TRBD1 matches 7 bases. V shed 1 base and J 2 bases; nucleotides not matched to a gene: 2. From germline, CDR1 is SGHNT and CDR2 YENEEA. This CDR3 region has 14 residues. The CDR3 DNA reads TGTGCCAGCAGCTTAGGACAGGGTACCTACGAGCAGTACTTC. This encodes CASSLGQGTYEQYF.

In DNA, the CDR3 is TGTGCCAGCACCTACGCTGGGGCCAACGTCCTGACTTTC. As protein: CASTYAGANVLTF. The rearrangement joins TRBV7-8 to TRBJ2-6, with D uncertain. The CDR3 sequence is 13 residues long. V shed 7 bases and J shed 2 bases, with 6 bases lying between them. Germline V gives CDR1 SGHVS, CDR2 FQNEAQ.

This chain uses TRBV7-9 with TRBJ2-1; 7 bases match TRBD1. Germline V lookup: CDR1 SEHNR, CDR2 FQNEAQ (reference sequence). This CDR3 has 16 amino acids. With V trimmed by 5 bases and J by 0 bases, 7 bases remained unmatched. DNA for the CDR3: TGTGCCAGCAGCACTCTGACAGGGATCTCCTACAATGAGCAGTTCTTC. Translated: CASSTLTGISYNEQFF.

The chain has TRBV28 and TRBJ1-1; D is ambiguous. Germline V gives CDR1 MDHEN, CDR2 SYDVKM. V was pared by 4 bases and J by 1 base, with 4 bases between. The CDR3 loop spans 12 amino acids. For the CDR3, the DNA is TGTGCCAGCAGTTCAAAGAACACTGAAGCTTTCTTT. It specifies CASSSKNTEAFF.

The chain employs TRBV6-6 and TRBJ2-7, with 7 bases lining up with TRBD1. CDR3 length: 14 amino acids. Germline V gene data show CDR1 as MNHNY and CDR2 as SVGAGI (reference sequence). With V trimmed by 6 bases and J by 3 bases, 8 bases remained unmatched. The CDR3 DNA follows: TGTGCCAGCAGCCACAGGGGCTCTGGCTACGAGCAGTACTTC. It yields the protein CASSHRGSGYEQYF.

The J gene is TRBJ1-1, the V gene TRBV18; TRBD1 agrees at 7 bases. From germline, CDR1 is KGHSH and CDR2 LQKENI. The CDR3 extends over 16 amino acids. J was trimmed by 3 bases and V by 0 bases; bases with no gene match: 7. Here the CDR3 reads CASSPPGWQGDTEAFF. The CDR3 nucleotides are TGTGCCAGCTCACCACCGGGCTGGCAGGGGGACACTGAAGCTTTCTTT.